This T cell receptor beta chain was recovered during a study of shared clonotypes between healthy human individuals. The V gene lost 5 bases and the J gene lost 5 bases, with 10 bases spanning the gap. This CDR3 comprises 11 residues. The germline CDR1 and CDR2 sequences are DFQATT and SNEGSKA (reference sequence). Profiling relied on immunoSEQ multiplex PCR, and the TCRdb table lists in-frame clones only, not all of them. The sample gives under 2,500,000 clones, about 94% of which show up once; 0.1% to 0.15% is in the top ten. This receptor was taken from a man aged 18 to 30 in good health. The sample taken for sequencing was naive CD4+ T cells sorted from blood. Subset of the sample: CD45RA+ positively selected. The rearrangement joins TRBV20-1 to TRBJ2-7; D unresolved. The CDR3: CSAGFRDEQYF. In DNA, the CDR3 is TGCAGTGCTGGCTTTCGGGACGAGCAGTACTTC.